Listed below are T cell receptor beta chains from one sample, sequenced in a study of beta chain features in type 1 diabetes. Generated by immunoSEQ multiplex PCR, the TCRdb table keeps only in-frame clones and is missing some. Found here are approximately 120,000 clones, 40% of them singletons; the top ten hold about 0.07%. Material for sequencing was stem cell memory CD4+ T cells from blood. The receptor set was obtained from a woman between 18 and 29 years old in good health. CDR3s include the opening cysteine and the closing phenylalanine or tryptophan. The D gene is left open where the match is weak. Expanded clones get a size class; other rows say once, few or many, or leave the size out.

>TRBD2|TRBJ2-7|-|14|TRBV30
CAWTSGGSIYEQYF
TGTGCCTGGACCTCGGGGGGGTCGATCTACGAGCAGTACTTC
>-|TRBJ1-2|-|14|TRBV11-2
CASSSSGSLYGYTF
TGTGCCAGCAGCTCCTCGGGGAGTCTCTATGGCTACACCTTC
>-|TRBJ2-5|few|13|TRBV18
CASSPTYQETQYF
TGTGCCAGCTCACCCACATACCAAGAGACCCAGTACTTC
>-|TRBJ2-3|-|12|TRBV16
CASSQSSGTQYF
TGTGCCAGCAGCCAATCCTCGGGTACGCAGTATTTT
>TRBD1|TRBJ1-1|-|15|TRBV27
CASRGTGARNTEAFF
TGTGCCAGCAGGGGAACAGGGGCGAGGAACACTGAAGCTTTCTTT
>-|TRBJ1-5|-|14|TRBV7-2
CASSLQRGNQPQHF
TGTGCCAGCAGCTTACAACGGGGCAATCAGCCCCAGCATTTT
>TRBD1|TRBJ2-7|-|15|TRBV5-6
CASSLMTGFPYEQYF
TGTGCCAGCAGCTTAATGACAGGGTTCCCCTACGAGCAGTACTTC
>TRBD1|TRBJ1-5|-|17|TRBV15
CATSRDWGTGVNQPQHF
TGTGCCACCAGCAGAGATTGGGGGACAGGGGTCAATCAGCCCCAGCATTTT
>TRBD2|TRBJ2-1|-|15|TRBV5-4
CASSKREGPYNEQFF
TGTGCCAGCAGCAAGCGGGAGGGCCCCTACAATGAGCAGTTCTTC
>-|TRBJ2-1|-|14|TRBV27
CASSLLDIYNEQFF
TGTGCCAGCAGTTTACTAGATATCTACAATGAGCAGTTCTTC
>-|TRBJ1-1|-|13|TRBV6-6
CASRLRTGTEAFF
TGTGCCAGCAGATTACGGACGGGGACTGAAGCTTTCTTT
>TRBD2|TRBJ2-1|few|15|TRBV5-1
CASSLRLAGYNEQFF
TGCGCCAGCAGCTTAAGACTAGCGGGCTACAATGAGCAGTTCTTC
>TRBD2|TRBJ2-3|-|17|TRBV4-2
CASSQERAGEFTDTQYF
TGTGCCAGCAGCCAAGAGAGAGCGGGAGAGTTCACAGATACGCAGTATTTT
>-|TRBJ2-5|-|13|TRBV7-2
CASSPLGGETQYF
TGTGCCAGCAGCCCCTTAGGAGGGGAGACCCAGTACTTC
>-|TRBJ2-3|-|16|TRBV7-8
CASSARSGSGADTQYF
TGTGCCAGCAGCGCGAGATCGGGCTCCGGGGCAGATACGCAGTATTTT
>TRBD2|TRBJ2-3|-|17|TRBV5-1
CASSVSGLAGVQNTQYF
TGCGCCAGCAGCGTATCGGGACTAGCGGGAGTTCAAAATACGCAGTATTTT
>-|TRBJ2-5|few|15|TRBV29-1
CSVDSTRQGRETQYF
TGCAGCGTTGATTCGACAAGGCAGGGTAGAGAGACCCAGTACTTC
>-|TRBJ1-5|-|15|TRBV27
CASRNRGQRNQPQHF
TGTGCCAGCAGGAACCGAGGACAAAGAAATCAGCCCCAGCATTTT
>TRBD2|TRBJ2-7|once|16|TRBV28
CASSPFWTSGRNEQYF
TGTGCCAGCAGTCCTTTTTGGACTAGCGGGAGAAACGAGCAGTACTTC
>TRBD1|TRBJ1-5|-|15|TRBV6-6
CASSYDGTGNQPQHF
TGTGCCAGCAGTTACGATGGGACAGGGAATCAGCCCCAGCATTTT
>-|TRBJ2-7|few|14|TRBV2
CASKRQGLTYEQYF
TGTGCCAGCAAAAGACAGGGACTCACCTACGAGCAGTACTTC
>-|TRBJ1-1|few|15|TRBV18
CASSPAGTRNTEAFF
TGTGCCAGCTCACCAGCAGGGACTCGGAACACTGAAGCTTTCTTT
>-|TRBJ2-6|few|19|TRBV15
CATSRAPGITYGGANVLTF
TGTGCCACCAGCAGAGCACCCGGGATAACTTATGGTGGGGCCAACGTCCTGACTTTC
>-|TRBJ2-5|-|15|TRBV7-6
CASSSRPDSQETQYF
TGTGCCAGCAGCTCACGACCCGACAGCCAAGAGACCCAGTACTTC
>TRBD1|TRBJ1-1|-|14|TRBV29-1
CSVSLDRVNTEAFF
TGCAGCGTTTCCCTCGACAGGGTGAACACTGAAGCTTTCTTT
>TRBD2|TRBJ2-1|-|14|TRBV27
CAIKSGSSYNEQFF
TGTGCCATCAAAAGCGGGAGCTCCTACAATGAGCAGTTCTTC
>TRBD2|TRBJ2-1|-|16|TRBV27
CASSRSGRAPSNEQFF
TGTGCCAGCAGTCGTAGCGGGAGGGCCCCGAGCAATGAGCAGTTCTTC
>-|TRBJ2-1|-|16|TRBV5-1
CASSLVRLPTDNEQFF
TGCGCCAGCAGCTTGGTGAGACTACCCACAGACAATGAGCAGTTCTTC
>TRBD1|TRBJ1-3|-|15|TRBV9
CASSEQGATGNTIYF
TGTGCCAGCAGCGAGCAGGGGGCTACTGGAAACACCATATATTTT
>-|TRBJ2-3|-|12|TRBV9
CASSKRTDTQYF
TGTGCCAGCAGCAAGCGGACAGATACGCAGTATTTT
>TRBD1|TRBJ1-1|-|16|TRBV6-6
CASSYGTGGDRTEAFF
TGTGCCAGCAGTTACGGGACAGGGGGCGATAGGACTGAAGCTTTCTTT